One sample yielded the 32 T cell receptor beta chains listed below, sequenced in a study of identical twins. From the 5' RACE reads, TCRdb called clonotypes with MiXCR, one entry per CDR3 protein. The table records about 720,000 distinct CDR3 sequences, under 9% of them present only once. This same sample was also taken into another study, of yellow fever vaccine responses in identical twins.

The sample taken for sequencing was PBMCs. All receptors derive from a woman aged 18-30 years in good health.

The rearrangement uses TRBV12-3 or TRBV12-4 and TRBJ1-3; perhaps TRBD1 as D (6 bases). V lost 6 bases and J 0 bases, leaving 12 bases between the germline ends. This CDR3 has 15 residues. CDR3 residues: CASRIQQGSGNTIYF. CDR3 DNA: TGTGCCAGCAGAATACAACAGGGCTCTGGAAACACCATATATTTT.

The sample holds a few counts of this clonotype. The chain recombines TRBV14 with TRBJ2-1, with 9 bases matching TRBD1. The CDR3 has 12 amino acids. Germline V CDR1 and CDR2: SGHDN, FVKESK. V trimming: 4 bases; J trimming: 14 bases; junction bases outside the gene matches: 6. The CDR3: CASSPGRDREFF. As DNA, the CDR3 is TGTGCCAGCAGCCCGGGCCGGGACAGGGAGTTCTTC.

This sequence joins TRBV19 and TRBJ2-2; D uncertain. The CDR3 sequence is 14 residues long. The V gene's germline CDR1 is LNHDA and CDR2 SQIVND (reference sequence). V lost 7 bases and J lost 4, with 13 bases in between. The CDR3 sequence: CASKKSTRTGELFF. The CDR3 nucleotides read TGTGCCAGTAAAAAATCGACTCGCACCGGGGAGCTGTTTTTT.

This clonotype occurred many times. The chain recombines TRBV7-9 with TRBJ2-1, with 9 bases fitting TRBD1. This CDR3 is built from 15 residues. With V trimmed by 5 bases and J by 0 bases, 2 bases remained unmatched. CDR1 and CDR2 (germline): SEHNR, FQNEAQ (reference sequence). The CDR3: CASSPGQGSYNEQFF. CDR3 nucleotide sequence: TGTGCCAGCAGCCCGGGACAGGGCTCCTACAATGAGCAGTTCTTC.

The chain joins TRBV27 to TRBJ2-7, with D possibly being TRBD1 (6 bases). The V and J ends lost 6 bases and 2 bases respectively, with 14 bases between them. Germline CDR1 MNHEY, CDR2 SMNVEV (reference sequence). This CDR3 contains 14 residues. The CDR3 loop reads CASRPGHTTYEQYF. In DNA, the CDR3 is TGTGCCAGCAGGCCGGGACACACGACCTACGAGCAGTACTTC.

This clonotype was picked up many times. The chain combines TRBV5-5 with TRBJ2-1; D is undetermined. CDR1 SGHKS and CDR2 YYEKEE come from the germline V gene (reference sequence). Trimming left V 2 bases short and J 0 bases short, with 9 bases between. This CDR3 is built from 15 residues. CDR3: CASSLRRTSYNEQFF. DNA of the CDR3: TGTGCCAGCAGCTTAAGGCGGACCTCCTACAATGAGCAGTTCTTC.

Only a few counts were recorded for this clonotype. The chain links TRBV7-8 to TRBJ2-3; D might be TRBD1 (6 bases). CDR3 length: 16 residues. Trimming cost V 3 bases and J 0 bases, with 13 bases left between them. CDR1 and CDR2 (germline): SGHVS, FQNEAQ. The CDR3 sequence: CASSFGQTLSTDTQYF. In nucleotides, the CDR3 is TGTGCCAGCAGCTTTGGACAGACCTTAAGCACAGATACGCAGTATTTT. Combining the CDR3 with reference TRBV7-8 and TRBJ2-3 gives the whole variable domain GAGVSQSPRYKVAKRGQDVALRCDPISGHVSLFWYQQALGQGPEFLTYFQNEAQLDKSGLPSDRFFAERPEGSVSTLKIQRTQQEDSAVYLCASSFGQTLSTDTQYFGPGTRLTVL.

The V gene is TRBV29-1, the J gene TRBJ1-1; D is unresolved. Germline V gives CDR1 SQVTM, CDR2 ANQGSEA. The length of the CDR3 is 11 residues. V lost 2 bases, J lost 5 bases, and 6 bases lay in between. DNA for the CDR3: TGCAGCGTTGAAAGGGTGACTGAAGCTTTCTTT. Protein sequence: CSVERVTEAFF.

The V gene is TRBV4-3, the J gene TRBJ2-2; D uncertain. Germline V gene data show CDR1 as LGHNA and CDR2 as YSLEER. The CDR3 contains 15 residues. Trimming took 0 bases from V and 7 from J, leaving 12 bases between them. As DNA, the CDR3 is TGCGCCAGCAGCCAAGATCTGTACGGGTTCGGGGAGCTGTTTTTT. Protein sequence: CASSQDLYGFGELFF.

The chain recombines TRBV27 with TRBJ2-1; weak D call: TRBD1 (5 bases). The CDR3 runs to 11 residues. V was shortened by 6 bases and J by 9 bases, with 9 bases between the two germline ends. Germline V gene sequence: CDR1 MNHEY, CDR2 SMNVEV (reference sequence). CDR3 residues: CASRLRGEQFF. The CDR3 coding sequence is TGTGCCAGCAGACTTAGGGGTGAGCAGTTCTTC.

This clonotype was seen at least ten times. The chain uses TRBV6-2 or TRBV6-3 and TRBJ2-2, with D perhaps matching TRBD1 (6 bases). The germline V and J ends were trimmed by 7 bases and 0 bases, with 18 bases remaining between them. The CDR3 consists of 17 residues. The V gene's germline CDR1 is MNHEY and CDR2 SVGEGT. For the CDR3, the DNA is TGTGCCAGCACCTTTAGACAGGAACGAGCGAACACCGGGGAGCTGTTTTTT. Its protein is CASTFRQERANTGELFF.

This clonotype was counted only a few times. The rearrangement joins TRBV3-1 to TRBJ2-4; no clear D. The V gene lost 4 bases and the J gene lost 1 base, with 17 bases spanning the gap. This CDR3 comprises 17 residues. Looked up from germline, CDR1 is LGHDT and CDR2 is YNNKEL (reference sequence). CDR3 DNA sequence: TGTGCCAGCAGCCCCGGGTGGAAGACCGGGGCCAAAAACATTCAGTACTTC. The encoded protein is CASSPGWKTGAKNIQYF.

The rearrangement links TRBV5-1 to TRBJ2-2; a possible D gene is TRBD1 (5 bases). V shed 7 bases and J shed 0 bases, with 16 bases lying between them. CDR1 SGHRS and CDR2 YFSETQ come from the germline V gene. The CDR3 spans 16 residues. CDR3 protein: CASQRRPGTNTGELFF. The DNA of the CDR3 is TGCGCCAGCCAAAGAAGACCAGGGACGAACACCGGGGAGCTGTTTTTT. Complete variable domain (other parts from reference TRBV5-1 and TRBJ2-2): KAGVTQTPRYLIKTRGQQVTLSCSPISGHRSVSWYQQTPGQGLQFLFEYFSETQRNKGNFPGRFSGRQFSNSRSEMNVSTLELGDSALYLCASQRRPGTNTGELFFGEGSRLTVL.

This clonotype has at least ten counts. The chain employs TRBV20-1 and TRBJ2-7; tentative D call: TRBD1 (5 bases). V lost 6 bases, J lost 6 bases, and 12 bases lay in between. The CDR3 is 11 amino acids. CDR1 and CDR2 (germline): DFQATT, SNEGSKA (reference sequence). The CDR3 coding sequence is TGCAGTGCAAGAAGACAGAGCGAGCAGTACTTC. Residues: CSARRQSEQYF.

The chain recombines TRBV20-1 with TRBJ2-5, with TRBD2 matching over 11 bases. J was trimmed by 4 bases and V by 3 bases; bases with no gene match: 7. The germline gives CDR1 DFQATT, CDR2 SNEGSKA (reference sequence). This CDR3 comprises 15 residues. CDR3 bases: TGCAGTGCTAGCGTAGCGGGAGGGATAGGAGAGACCCAGTACTTC. Its protein is CSASVAGGIGETQYF.

A few counts support this clonotype. The chain uses TRBV27 and TRBJ2-2, with TRBD2 as a possible D gene (5 bases). Germline V gene sequence: CDR1 MNHEY, CDR2 SMNVEV (reference sequence). This CDR3 contains 14 residues. Trimming took off 8 bases at V and 1 base at J, with 11 bases between the two ends. In nucleotides, the CDR3 is TGTGCCAGCTGGTTCAGCGGGAACACCGGGGAGCTGTTTTTT. It yields the protein CASWFSGNTGELFF.

The chain links TRBV4-3 to TRBJ2-3; 8 nucleotides match TRBD2. The CDR3 length is 15 residues. The V gene's germline CDR1 is LGHNA and CDR2 YSLEER. V trimming: 1 base; J trimming: 6 bases; junction bases outside the gene matches: 6. The CDR3, as DNA: TGCGCCAGCAGCCAAGCTAGCGGGCCACGCGATACGCAGTATTTT. Translating gives CASSQASGPRDTQYF.

The V and J genes are TRBV6-2 or TRBV6-3 and TRBJ1-5, with 10 positions matching TRBD1. CDR1 is MNHEY and CDR2 is SVGEGT in the germline V gene. V shed 0 bases and J 5 bases; nucleotides not matched to a gene: 4. There are 16 residues in the CDR3. CDR3 coding DNA: TGTGCCAGCAGTTACTCGAAGGGACAGGGGTATCAGCCCCAGCATTTT. It is translated as CASSYSKGQGYQPQHF.

This clonotype is a singleton in its sample. The chain employs TRBV4-1 and TRBJ2-5, with D hard to call. V was shortened by 1 base and J by 4 bases, with 13 bases between the two germline ends. This CDR3 has 15 amino acids. Germline CDR1 reads MGHRA; CDR2 reads YSYEKL. CDR3 amino acids: CASSQGRLEGETQYF. The CDR3 nucleotides read TGCGCCAGCAGCCAAGGGCGGCTAGAAGGAGAGACCCAGTACTTC.

The V call is TRBV7-2, the J call TRBJ2-3, with TRBD2 matching 8 bases. The CDR3 is 15 amino acids. The V gene's germline CDR1 is SGHTA and CDR2 FQGNSA. Trimming took 8 bases from V and 2 from J; bases not matched to a gene: 9. CDR3 loop: CASALGTRPTDTQYF. As DNA, the CDR3 is TGTGCCAGCGCCTTGGGGACTAGACCCACAGATACGCAGTATTTT.

The rearrangement uses TRBV28 and TRBJ2-5; D uncertain. There are 17 residues in the CDR3. V lost 5 bases and J lost 5, with 24 bases in between. CDR1 is MDHEN, CDR2 SYDVKM, per germline. CDR3 protein: CASSPTPVMRVGETQYF. Here the CDR3 DNA reads TGTGCCAGCAGTCCAACCCCCGTCATGCGAGTGGGGGAGACCCAGTACTTC.

In nucleotides, the CDR3 is TGTGCCAGCAGCTCTAAGCGGGGGGCCTACAATGAGCAGTTCTTC. Residues: CASSSKRGAYNEQFF. The chain has TRBV7-2 and TRBJ2-1; TRBD2 aligns across 9 bases. Germline-derived CDR1 and CDR2 are SGHTA and FQGNSA. The V segment lost 4 bases and the J segment 2 bases; nucleotides outside the gene matches: 3. CDR3 length: 15 amino acids.

V and J are TRBV6-1 and TRBJ2-1; the match to TRBD2 covers 10 bases. This CDR3 region has 19 residues. CDR1 and CDR2 (germline): MNHNS, SASEGT. Trimming removed 6 bases from V and 0 bases from J; junction bases left unmatched: 14. CDR3 protein: CASRLFVAGGSSSYNEQFF. The CDR3 DNA reads TGTGCCAGCAGACTTTTTGTAGCGGGGGGCTCAAGCTCCTACAATGAGCAGTTCTTC.

This clonotype was picked up many times. The V gene is TRBV7-9, the J gene TRBJ2-3, with 7 bases fitting TRBD2. Germline assignment: CDR1 SEHNR and CDR2 FQNEAQ (reference sequence). J gave up 2 bases and V 3 bases, and 2 bases lay outside the gene matches. This CDR3 is built from 14 residues. CDR3 in amino acids: CASSFSGPTDTQYF. In DNA, the CDR3 is TGTGCCAGCAGCTTTAGCGGGCCCACAGATACGCAGTATTTT.

There are many counts of this clonotype. The chain carries TRBV2 and TRBJ2-3; 7 bases are shared with TRBD2. The V gene's germline CDR1 is SNHLY and CDR2 FYNNEI. CDR3 length equals 15 residues. V lost 3 bases and J lost 0; bases outside the gene matches: 3. DNA for the CDR3: TGTGCCAGCAGTGAGCCTAGCGGAAGCACAGATACGCAGTATTTT. Its translation: CASSEPSGSTDTQYF. Drawing the rest from reference TRBV2 and TRBJ2-3, the complete variable domain is EPEVTQTPSHQVTQMGQEVILRCVPISNHLYFYWYRQILGQKVEFLVSFYNNEISEKSEIFDDQFSVERPDGSNFTLKIRSTKLEDSAMYFCASSEPSGSTDTQYFGPGTRLTVL.

This clonotype came up many times. V usage is TRBV12-3 or TRBV12-4 and J usage is TRBJ1-1, with D possibly matching TRBD1 (5 bases). Trimming shortened V by 7 bases and J by 3 bases, and 15 bases separated the two germline ends. This CDR3 is 14 amino acids long. CDR3 nucleotides: TGTGCCAGCACCGACGGGGTAGGGGACACTGAAGCTTTCTTT. The encoded protein is CASTDGVGDTEAFF.

This clonotype was recorded a few times. The chain couples TRBV20-1 to TRBJ2-1; 9 bases match TRBD2. In germline, CDR1 is DFQATT, CDR2 SNEGSKA (reference sequence). The CDR3 contains 15 residues. V lost 5 bases to trimming and J lost 7 bases; unmatched junction nucleotides: 12. The CDR3 sequence is CSAYDGTSPLNEQFF. The CDR3 bases are TGCAGTGCTTACGACGGGACTAGCCCTCTTAATGAGCAGTTCTTC.

This clonotype was counted only a few times. The genes are TRBV29-1 and TRBJ1-2; D unclear. V gave up 1 base and J gave up 3 bases, with 18 bases separating them. The CDR3 consists of 16 residues. Germline-derived CDR1 and CDR2 are SQVTM and ANQGSEA. The CDR3 DNA reads as TGCAGCGTTGAAGGGACCGTTGGAGGTTCGGACTATGGCTACACCTTC. This codes for CSVEGTVGGSDYGYTF.

This clonotype has a handful of counts. J is TRBJ2-7 and V is TRBV11-2, with D unclear. Trimming removed 1 base from V and 3 bases from J, with 10 bases in between. The CDR3 is 14 residues long. The germline V gene has CDR1 SGHAT and CDR2 FQNNGV. CDR3 sequence (DNA): TGTGCCAGCAGCTTAGCTCCCACGATCTACGAGCAGTACTTC. Protein product: CASSLAPTIYEQYF.

The CDR3 is CASSLRRESYNEQFF. The CDR3 DNA follows: TGTGCCAGCAGCTTGAGGCGGGAGAGCTACAATGAGCAGTTCTTC. The rearrangement uses TRBV7-2 and TRBJ2-1; 7 bases are shared with TRBD2. CDR1 and CDR2 from the germline V gene are SGHTA and FQGNSA. The trim removed 3 bases at V and 3 bases at J, leaving 5 bases unmatched. The CDR3 extends over 15 amino acids. Full variable domain (missing parts from reference TRBV7-2 and TRBJ2-1): GAGVSQSPSNKVTEKGKDVELRCDPISGHTALYWYRQSLGQGLEFLIYFQGNSAPDKSGLPSDRFSAERTGGSVSTLTIQRTQQEDSAVYLCASSLRRESYNEQFFGPGTRLTVL.

The chain has TRBV5-6 and TRBJ2-7; tentatively, D is TRBD1 (6 bases). V was shortened by 2 bases and J by 5 bases, with 23 bases between the two germline ends. CDR1 SGHDT and CDR2 YYEEEE come from the germline V gene. This CDR3 region has 17 residues. CDR3 coding DNA: TGTGCCAGCAGCTTTCAGGGGCTGGCCCCTGAGAGGGACGAGCAGTACTTC. Its protein product is CASSFQGLAPERDEQYF.

In regard to this clonotype: Being one base from a much bigger clone, this may be a read error. This rearrangement joins TRBV7-9 to TRBJ2-1; D not resolved. The CDR3 covers 11 residues. The V end was cut by 6 bases, the J end by 9 bases, with 9 bases between. Germline CDR1 SEHNR, CDR2 FQNEAQ (reference sequence). The CDR3 bases are TGTGCCAGCAGGGTCGGTCTTGAGCAGTTCTTC. As protein: CASRVGLEQFF.